The 32 T cell receptor beta chains reported below all come from one sample, sequenced in a study of blood T cell repertoires in COVID-19. The protocol was immunoSEQ multiplex PCR, while the TCRdb copy is restricted to in-frame clones and leaves out a portion. The top ten hold about 2.5% of the sample, which has 350,000 to 450,000 clones, 70% to 90% seen once. Sample: peripheral blood. The receptors originated from a woman aged 60-75 years with COVID-19, enrolled during active disease.

The CDR3 DNA is TGTGCCAGCAGCCAGACAGGGCCTGGAAACACCATATATTTT. Encoded protein: CASSQTGPGNTIYF. The chain employs TRBV6-6 and TRBJ1-3; TRBD1 agrees at 7 bases. Per germline, CDR1 MNHNY and CDR2 SVGAGI (reference sequence). The V gene end was trimmed by 6 bases and the J gene end by 2 bases; junction bases not matched to a gene: 4. This CDR3 comprises 14 residues.

V is TRBV24-1 and J is TRBJ2-1; 8 positions match TRBD1. The ends lost 5 bases at V and 4 bases at J; junction bases unmatched: 9. The CDR3 is 16 amino acids. CDR1 KGHDR and CDR2 SFDVKD come from the germline V gene. Here the CDR3 DNA reads TGTGCCACCAGTGGTGTAACAGGGGGGAAGTACAATGAGCAGTTCTTC. This gives the protein CATSGVTGGKYNEQFF.

The J gene is TRBJ1-2, the V gene TRBV4-2; D not certain. V lost 0 bases and J lost 0, with 5 bases in between. Germline CDR1 reads LGHNA; CDR2 reads YNFKEQ. The CDR3 covers 14 residues. CDR3 region: CASSQEPANYGYTF. The CDR3 DNA reads as TGTGCCAGCAGCCAAGAACCAGCTAACTATGGCTACACCTTC.

The V and J genes are TRBV13 and TRBJ1-1; unclear D gene. The CDR3 is made up of 14 amino acids. V lost 6 bases, J lost 3 bases, and 14 bases lay in between. Germline CDR1 is PRHDT and CDR2 is FYEKMQ (reference sequence). CDR3 amino acids: CASSLTRTDTEAFF. The CDR3 DNA follows: TGTGCCAGCAGTCTTACCCGAACGGACACTGAAGCTTTCTTT. Complete variable domain (other parts from reference TRBV13 and TRBJ1-1): AAGVIQSPRHLIKEKRETATLKCYPIPRHDTVYWYQQGPGQDPQFLISFYEKMQSDKGSIPDRFSAQQFSDYHSELNMSSLELGDSALYFCASSLTRTDTEAFFGQGTRLTVV.

This chain uses TRBV9 with TRBJ2-5, with 12 bases matching TRBD2. Germline trimming cut 3 bases from V and 1 base from J; bases unmatched to any gene: 4. This CDR3 comprises 16 residues. From germline, CDR1 is SGDLS and CDR2 YYNGEE. The CDR3 region is CASSARLAGAQETQYF. In DNA, the CDR3 is TGTGCCAGCAGCGCACGACTAGCGGGGGCCCAAGAGACCCAGTACTTC.

The V and J genes are TRBV5-4 and TRBJ1-1, with a tentative D call TRBD1 (6 bases). The CDR3 consists of 13 residues. Germline lookup yields CDR1 SGHNT and CDR2 YYREEE (reference sequence). V was shortened by 5 bases and J by 6 bases, with 14 bases between the two germline ends. CDR3 amino acids: CASSSGGASEAFF. For the CDR3, the DNA is TGTGCCAGCAGTTCGGGGGGGGCCTCTGAAGCTTTCTTT. The entire variable domain, with the rest obtained from reference TRBV5-4 and TRBJ1-1, is as follows: ETGVTQSPTHLIKTRGQQVTLRCSSQSGHNTVSWYQQALGQGPQFIFQYYREEENGRGNFPPRFSGLQFPNYSSELNVNALELDDSALYLCASSSGGASEAFFGQGTRLTVV.

Notes on this clone: Germline and junction disagree at one end, which may indicate a read error. Different DNA sequences within this sample yield the same CDR3. V gene TRBV18 combines with J gene TRBJ2-7; tentatively, D is TRBD1 (5 bases). The CDR3 is 13 residues long. CDR1 and CDR2 (germline): KGHSH, LQKENI. The CDR3 nucleotides are TGTGCCAGCTCCCCACAAGGGGATTACGAGCAGTACTTC. It yields the protein CASSPQGDYEQYF.

This sequence joins TRBV25-1 and TRBJ1-6; TRBD1 matches at 8 bases. The trim removed 5 bases at V and 8 bases at J, leaving 8 bases unmatched. This CDR3 has 15 residues. CDR1 and CDR2 (germline): MGHDK, SYGVNS. CDR3 region: CASSPLDRGDSPLHF. CDR3 in DNA: TGTGCCAGCAGTCCCTTAGACAGGGGTGATTCACCCCTCCACTTT. Looking up the rest from reference TRBV25-1 and TRBJ1-6 gives the full variable domain: EADIYQTPRYLVIGTGKKITLECSQTMGHDKMYWYQQDPGMELHLIHYSYGVNSTEKGDLSSESTVSRIRTEHFPLTLESARPSHTSQYLCASSPLDRGDSPLHFGNGTRLTVT.

J is TRBJ1-2 and V is TRBV20-1, with 9 nucleotides matching TRBD1. V shed 5 bases, J shed 8 bases, and the junction held 3 bases outside the gene matches. The CDR3 length is 11 residues. Looked up from germline, CDR1 is DFQATT and CDR2 is SNEGSKA (reference sequence). The CDR3 coding sequence is TGCAGTGCTGGAACAGGGGGCGGCTACACCTTC. Translating it yields CSAGTGGGYTF.

The rearrangement links TRBV5-4 to TRBJ2-7, with 8 bases identical to TRBD2. CDR1 and CDR2 from the germline V gene are SGHNT and YYREEE (reference sequence). The CDR3 contains 18 residues. V lost 5 bases, J lost 0 bases, and 16 bases stayed unmatched. CDR3 nucleotides: TGTGCCAGCAGTCTCGAGGGCCGCGGGGGGCGGAGCTCCTACGAGCAGTACTTC. This encodes CASSLEGRGGRSSYEQYF. The full variable domain, its missing parts supplied by reference TRBV5-4 and TRBJ2-7, is ETGVTQSPTHLIKTRGQQVTLRCSSQSGHNTVSWYQQALGQGPQFIFQYYREEENGRGNFPPRFSGLQFPNYSSELNVNALELDDSALYLCASSLEGRGGRSSYEQYFGPGTRLTVT.

The chain recombines TRBV7-6 with TRBJ1-1, with 8 positions matching TRBD1. J lost 8 bases, V lost 2 bases, and 1 base had no gene match. The CDR3 loop spans 12 amino acids. Germline CDR1 SGHVS, CDR2 FNYEAQ. The CDR3 region is CASSLRDREAFF. CDR3 nucleotide sequence: TGTGCCAGCAGCTTAAGGGACAGGGAAGCTTTCTTT.

The chain combines TRBV7-3 with TRBJ2-5, with 8 bases lining up with TRBD2. V was clipped by 4 bases and J by 5 bases; unmatched bases: 3. This CDR3 has 13 residues. Germline V CDR1 and CDR2: SGHTA, FQGTGA. CDR3 protein: CASSSGGGETQYF. The CDR3 bases are TGTGCCAGCAGCTCTGGCGGGGGGGAGACCCAGTACTTC.

V usage is TRBV6-1 and J usage is TRBJ1-2; maybe TRBD1 (6 bases). This CDR3 is 17 amino acids long. Trimming pared 3 bases from V and 0 bases from J, leaving 17 bases between. Per germline, CDR1 MNHNS and CDR2 SASEGT. The CDR3 loop reads CASSEIRNREANYGYTF. In nucleotides, the CDR3 is TGTGCCAGCAGTGAGATCCGAAACAGGGAAGCTAACTATGGCTACACCTTC.

The chain has TRBV29-1 and TRBJ1-1; D gene ambiguous. This CDR3 spans 11 amino acids. Trimming removed 8 bases at V and 1 base at J, with 8 bases between. Germline V gives CDR1 SQVTM, CDR2 ANQGSEA. CDR3 protein: CSIRQNTEAFF. In DNA form, the CDR3 reads TGCAGCATACGACAGAACACTGAAGCTTTCTTT.

The chain carries TRBV6-6 and TRBJ2-2; D possibly corresponds to TRBD1 (6 bases). Trimming stripped 5 bases from V and 5 bases from J, with 15 bases between. Germline CDR1 is MNHNY and CDR2 is SVGAGI (reference sequence). CDR3 length equals 15 residues. The CDR3 DNA reads as TGTGCCAGCAGTAGGGGGACGGCCGGAACCGGGGAGCTGTTTTTT. Translation: CASSRGTAGTGELFF.

The genes are TRBV18 and TRBJ1-1; D is ambiguous. The germline V and J ends were trimmed by 0 bases and 6 bases, with 11 bases remaining between them. The CDR3 runs 14 residues. CDR1 and CDR2 (germline): KGHSH, LQKENI. The CDR3 protein is CASSPPLAPPEAFF. The CDR3 DNA reads TGTGCCAGCTCACCACCTTTAGCCCCCCCTGAAGCTTTCTTT.

V is TRBV3-1 (or the pseudogene TRBV3-2) and J is TRBJ1-2; the match to TRBD1 covers 12 bases. V was pared by 4 bases and J by 7 bases, with 10 bases of the junction left unmatched. CDR1 LGHDT and CDR2 YNNKEL come from the germline V gene (reference sequence). This CDR3 has 16 amino acids. The CDR3 nucleotides are TGTGCCAGCAGCCTTTGGGACAGGGGGCAAACTAGTGGCTACACCTTC. This codes for CASSLWDRGQTSGYTF.

This chain links TRBV19 with TRBJ1-3; D ambiguous. Trimming stripped 7 bases from V and 2 bases from J, with 12 bases between. Germline V gene data show CDR1 as LNHDA and CDR2 as SQIVND (reference sequence). This CDR3 spans 14 amino acids. DNA for the CDR3: TGTGCCAGTACTACCAGCAGCGCTGGAAACACCATATATTTT. The encoded protein is CASTTSSAGNTIYF. Filled out from reference TRBV19 and TRBJ1-3, the complete variable domain reads DGGITQSPKYLFRKEGQNVTLSCEQNLNHDAMYWYRQDPGQGLRLIYYSQIVNDFQKGDIAEGYSVSREKKESFPLTVTSAQKNPTAFYLCASTTSSAGNTIYFGEGSWLTVV.

The rearrangement links TRBV7-2 to TRBJ2-7, with D possibly matching TRBD1 (5 bases). CDR3 length equals 15 residues. Trimming pared 1 base from V and 1 base from J, leaving 11 bases between. Germline V gene data show CDR1 as SGHTA and CDR2 as FQGNSA. The CDR3, as DNA: TGTGCCAGCAGCTTAGATGCAAGGGGATCCTACGAGCAGTACTTC. The encoded protein is CASSLDARGSYEQYF.

This chain uses TRBV29-1 with TRBJ2-2; TRBD1 is a possible D gene (6 bases). Germline values: CDR1 SQVTM, CDR2 ANQGSEA. V lost 5 bases to trimming and J lost 0 bases, with 10 bases between them. The CDR3 runs to 14 residues. The CDR3 DNA follows: TGCAGCGTTAAGGGGGAAACGAACACCGGGGAGCTGTTTTTT. Translated: CSVKGETNTGELFF.

In DNA, the CDR3 is TGCGCCAGCAGCTTCCTAGCGGGGGCGTCGAGCTCCTACAATGAGCAGTTCTTC. It specifies CASSFLAGASSSYNEQFF. The rearrangement joins TRBV5-1 to TRBJ2-1; 10 bases agree with TRBD2. The CDR3 covers 18 residues. Germline V gene data show CDR1 as SGHRS and CDR2 as YFSETQ. J was trimmed by 0 bases and V by 2 bases; bases with no gene match: 8.

The V gene is TRBV6-5, the J gene TRBJ2-7; 9 bases fit TRBD2. Germline lookup yields CDR1 MNHEY and CDR2 SVGAGI. V shed 0 bases, J shed 7 bases, and the junction held 10 bases outside the gene matches. The CDR3 is made up of 16 amino acids. CDR3 coding DNA: TGTGCCAGCAGTTACTCGTTTACCCCCCTAGCGGGGGAGCAGTACTTC. Its protein is CASSYSFTPLAGEQYF.

This chain joins TRBV7-8 and TRBJ2-7; D is perhaps TRBD2 (5 bases). This CDR3 contains 14 residues. Germline CDR1 is SGHVS and CDR2 is FQNEAQ. The V end lost 5 bases, the J end lost 0 bases, and 11 bases lay between the germline ends. The CDR3 region is CASSPRAGSYEQYF. Here the CDR3 DNA reads TGTGCCAGCAGCCCTAGGGCGGGCTCCTACGAGCAGTACTTC.

The rearrangement uses TRBV7-7 and TRBJ2-1, with TRBD1 as a possible D gene (6 bases). CDR1 is SSHAT and CDR2 is FNYEAQ in the germline V gene (reference sequence). This CDR3 is 13 amino acids long. Trimming shortened V by 4 bases and J by 9 bases, and 13 bases separated the two germline ends. In nucleotides, the CDR3 is TGTGCCAGCAGCTCAGGGGTTGGCGCTGAGCAGTTCTTC. Residues: CASSSGVGAEQFF.

The table lists this clone with a count of one. The CDR3: CASSLSSGGGETQYF. The DNA of the CDR3 is TGTGCCAGCAGCTTATCCTCCGGGGGAGGGGAGACCCAGTACTTC. This chain uses TRBV11-2 with TRBJ2-5, with 7 bases fitting TRBD2. This CDR3 region has 15 residues. Germline lookup yields CDR1 SGHAT and CDR2 FQNNGV. The trim removed 2 bases at V and 5 bases at J, leaving 8 bases unmatched.

The chain joins TRBV7-2 to TRBJ1-2, with 7 bases matching TRBD1. The germline CDR1 and CDR2 sequences are SGHTA and FQGNSA. V trimming: 5 bases; J trimming: 7 bases; junction bases outside the gene matches: 10. The CDR3 contains 14 residues. The CDR3 bases are TGTGCCAGCAGCCCCACACGACAGGGCTTTGGCTACACCTTC. It translates to CASSPTRQGFGYTF. The whole variable domain, remainder taken from reference TRBV7-2 and TRBJ1-2, is GAGVSQSPSNKVTEKGKDVELRCDPISGHTALYWYRQSLGQGLEFLIYFQGNSAPDKSGLPSDRFSAERTGGSVSTLTIQRTQQEDSAVYLCASSPTRQGFGYTFGSGTRLTVV.

The chain joins TRBV6-4 to TRBJ1-4, with D possibly TRBD1 on 5 matching bases. The germline gives CDR1 MRHNA, CDR2 SNTAGT. This CDR3 is 16 amino acids long. Trimming removed 7 bases from V and 4 bases from J, with 19 bases in between. The CDR3 coding sequence is TGTGCCAGCACCGATGGACAATCCCTAGGTAATGAAAAACTGTTTTTT. Protein product: CASTDGQSLGNEKLFF.

V usage is TRBV6-5 and J usage is TRBJ1-4; D unclear. The CDR3 has 11 residues. Deletions cut 7 bases from V and 10 bases from J, with 10 bases between. Germline lookup yields CDR1 MNHEY and CDR2 SVGAGI. The CDR3 nucleotides read TGTGCCAGCAAGGGAGAGGGAAAACTGTTTTTT. Residues: CASKGEGKLFF.

V gene TRBV30 combines with J gene TRBJ1-5; a weak D match, TRBD1 (5 bases). Germline loops: CDR1 GTSNPN, CDR2 SVGIG (reference sequence). The CDR3 consists of 12 residues. Deletions cut 8 bases from V and 3 bases from J, with 11 bases between. CDR3 amino acids: CAVDSHNQPQHF. CDR3 coding DNA: TGTGCCGTAGACAGCCACAATCAGCCCCAGCATTTT. Based on the CDR3 plus reference TRBV30 and TRBJ1-5, the full variable domain is SQTIHQWPATLVQPVGSPLSLECTVEGTSNPNLYWYRQAAGRGLQLLFYSVGIGQISSEVPQNLSASRPQDRQFILSSKKLLLSDSGFYLCAVDSHNQPQHFGDGTRLSIL.

The chain joins TRBV12-3 or TRBV12-4 to TRBJ2-1, with D possibly TRBD2 on 5 matching bases. V lost 6 bases and J lost 7, with 10 bases in between. The CDR3 sequence is 12 residues long. The CDR3 reads CASRRLANEQFF. Written as DNA, the CDR3 is TGTGCCAGCAGACGTCTAGCAAATGAGCAGTTCTTC.

This clone was observed once. The rearrangement uses TRBV28 and TRBJ1-6; 9 nucleotides line up with TRBD1. The V and J ends lost 5 bases and 8 bases, in that order; junction bases with no gene match: 13. Germline CDR1 and CDR2: MDHEN and SYDVKM. This CDR3 is 17 amino acids long. CDR3 bases: TGTGCCAGCAGTCCGACCCGGGGGACAGGGCTTTATTCACCCCTCCACTTT. This gives the protein CASSPTRGTGLYSPLHF.

V usage is TRBV29-1 and J usage is TRBJ2-1; TRBD2 aligns across 7 bases. Germline V gene data show CDR1 as SQVTM and CDR2 as ANQGSEA. The CDR3 consists of 14 residues. V trimming: 4 bases; J trimming: 8 bases; junction bases outside the gene matches: 11. The CDR3 DNA follows: TGCAGCGTTGCAGTGGGGAGGGGTGGAGATGAGCAGTTCTTC. Its protein is CSVAVGRGGDEQFF.